This TCR beta chain stems from a study of blood T cell repertoires in COVID-19. Method: immunoSEQ multiplex PCR; TCRdb's copy keeps in-frame clones and lacks some. The sample has about 99,000 clones; 70% to 80% are singletons. CDR3 length: 15 amino acids. Trimming took 0 bases from V and 7 from J; bases not matched to a gene: 7. Per the germline V gene, CDR1 is SGHKS and CDR2 is YYEKEE (reference sequence). The V gene is TRBV5-5, the J gene TRBJ2-1, with 7 bases fitting TRBD2. The receptor was isolated from a woman older than 75 with active or convalescent COVID-19. Sequencing used peripheral blood. In nucleotides, the CDR3 is TGTGCCAGCAGCTTGGTAGGTCAGGGAGGGAATGAGCAGTTCTTC. This gives the protein CASSLVGQGGNEQFF.